This T cell receptor beta chain was documented in a study of blood T cells in healthy people across ages. This clonotype was counted many times. As yet, its antigen is unknown. V was pared by 6 bases and J by 7 bases, with 8 bases of the junction left unmatched. There are 12 residues in the CDR3. CDR1 is DFQATT, CDR2 SNEGSKA, per germline (reference sequence). Primed by a sample-barcoded 5' primer and a J-beta primer mix, a second PCR proceeded for roughly 6 to 12 cycles. TCRdb re-called the 5' RACE reads with MiXCR, one entry per CDR3 protein. The profile shows fewer than 800,000 distinct CDR3 sequences, approximately 29% of them singletons. The study's findings and limits: There was a strong correlation between TCR beta diversity and naive T cell percentage. Roughly linearly, TCR beta diversity per million T cells fell as age increased. It was not possible, with unsorted PBMCs, to conclusively compare naive and antigen-experienced cells. Unknown donor CMV status possibly confounded expanded clonotype changes.

The sequence came from a woman aged 80 or over in good health. The chain joins TRBV20-1 to TRBJ2-7, with 8 bases identical to TRBD1. The sequencing sample was made of blood. CDR3 DNA sequence: TGCAGTGCGGCGCAGGGGGCAGGGGAGCAGTACTTC. This codes for CSAAQGAGEQYF.